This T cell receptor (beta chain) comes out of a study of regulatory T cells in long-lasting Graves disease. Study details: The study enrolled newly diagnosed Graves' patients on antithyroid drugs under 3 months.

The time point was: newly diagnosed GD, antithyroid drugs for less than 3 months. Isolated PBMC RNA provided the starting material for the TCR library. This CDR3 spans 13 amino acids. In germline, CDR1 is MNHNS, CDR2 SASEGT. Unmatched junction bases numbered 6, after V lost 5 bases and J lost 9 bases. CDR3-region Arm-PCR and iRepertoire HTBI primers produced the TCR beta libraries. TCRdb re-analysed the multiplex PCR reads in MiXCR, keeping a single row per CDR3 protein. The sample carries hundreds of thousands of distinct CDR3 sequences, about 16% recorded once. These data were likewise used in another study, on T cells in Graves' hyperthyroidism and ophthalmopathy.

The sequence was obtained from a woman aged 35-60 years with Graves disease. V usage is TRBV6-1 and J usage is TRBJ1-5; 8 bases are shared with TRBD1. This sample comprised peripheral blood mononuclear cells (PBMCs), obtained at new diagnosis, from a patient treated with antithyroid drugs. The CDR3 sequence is CASSLNDRGPQHF. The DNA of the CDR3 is TGTGCCAGCAGTCTCAACGACAGGGGGCCCCAGCATTTT.